The 6 T cell receptor beta chains below all came from one sample that was sequenced in a study of shared clonotypes between healthy human individuals. Using immunoSEQ multiplex PCR, the repertoire was profiled, and TCRdb retains in-frame clones only, with some absent. The data show fewer than 2.5 million clones, with approximately 93% seen just once and more than 0.35% held by the top ten. Sequencing used naive CD4+ T cells from PBMCs. Subset indicated: CD45RA+ positively selected. All receptors come from a man aged 18 to 35 in good health. Some clones in this sample may be carry-over from other donors' samples.

This chain joins TRBV15 and TRBJ2-7; possibly TRBD1 for D (6 bases). V lost 0 bases to trimming and J lost 4 bases, with 16 bases between them. CDR1 is LNHNV, CDR2 YYDKDF, per germline (reference sequence). CDR3 length: 16 residues. For the CDR3, the DNA is TGTGCCACCAGCAGAGATGGGGGCACAGGGAGATACGAGCAGTACTTC. Its protein product is CATSRDGGTGRYEQYF.

This clone has a single count. J is TRBJ2-1 and V is TRBV28; 12 bases are a match to TRBD2. CDR3 length: 19 amino acids. Germline CDR1 and CDR2: MDHEN and SYDVKM. J gave up 10 bases and V 2 bases, and 18 bases lay outside the gene matches. CDR3: CASSLNWGTSGPPIPEQFF. The CDR3 region has the DNA TGTGCCAGCAGTTTAAATTGGGGGACTAGCGGGCCCCCAATTCCGGAGCAGTTCTTC.

This chain uses TRBV28 with TRBJ1-5; D call uncertain. The CDR3 runs to 15 residues. V was pared by 6 bases and J by 1 base, with 13 bases between. From germline, CDR1 is MDHEN and CDR2 SYDVKM. This CDR3 is CASSPPGESNQPQHF. The CDR3 DNA is TGTGCCAGCAGCCCACCGGGAGAGAGCAATCAGCCCCAGCATTTT.

This sequence joins TRBV6-1 and TRBJ1-2; no clear D. V was cut by 8 bases and J by 8 bases, with 18 bases left in between. CDR3 length equals 13 residues. Germline V CDR1 and CDR2: MNHNS, SASEGT. The CDR3 loop reads CASVERAFGGYTF. The CDR3 DNA reads TGTGCCAGCGTTGAACGGGCGTTTGGGGGCTACACCTTC.

The V gene is TRBV4-2, the J gene TRBJ1-1, with 7 bases matching TRBD1. There are 16 residues in the CDR3. CDR1 and CDR2 from the germline V gene are LGHNA and YNFKEQ. Germline trimming cut 0 bases from V and 6 bases from J; bases unmatched to any gene: 10. The chain's CDR3 is CASSQEVRGAGAEAFF. For the CDR3, the DNA is TGTGCCAGCAGCCAAGAGGTCAGGGGGGCCGGGGCTGAAGCTTTCTTT.

The chain carries TRBV28 and TRBJ1-4, with D maybe TRBD1 (5 bases). Germline CDR1 is MDHEN and CDR2 is SYDVKM. The CDR3 totals 14 residues. Between the trimmed V and J ends, which lost 4 bases and 3 bases, there was a span of 9 bases. CDR3 nucleotide sequence: TGTGCCAGCAGTTGGGGACGGTCTAATGAAAAACTGTTTTTT. Its protein product is CASSWGRSNEKLFF.